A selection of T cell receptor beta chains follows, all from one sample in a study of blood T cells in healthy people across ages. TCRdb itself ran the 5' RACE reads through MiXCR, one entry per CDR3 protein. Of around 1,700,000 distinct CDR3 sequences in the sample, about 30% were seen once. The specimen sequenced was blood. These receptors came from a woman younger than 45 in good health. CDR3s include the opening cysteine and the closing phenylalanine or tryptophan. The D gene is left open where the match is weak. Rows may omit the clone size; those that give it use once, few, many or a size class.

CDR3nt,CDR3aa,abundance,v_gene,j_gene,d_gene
TGTGCCAGCTCACCGGACAGGGTGGGTAGCTCCTACGAGCAGTACTTC,CASSPDRVGSSYEQYF,few,TRBV18,TRBJ2-7,TRBD1
TGCGCCAGCAGCCAGAAACAGGGCTTCCCTTCCTACGAGCAGTACTTC,CASSQKQGFPSYEQYF,-,TRBV5-1,TRBJ2-7,-
TGTGCCAGCAGCAACGCGAGGCTAGCGGGTTACAATGAGCAGTTCTTC,CASSNARLAGYNEQFF,-,TRBV7-2,TRBJ2-1,TRBD2
TGTGCCAGCAGTCCGGACCCAACAGCAGACGAGCAGTACTTC,CASSPDPTADEQYF,few,TRBV27,TRBJ2-7,-
TGTGCCAGCAGTTACTCGACAAGTAAAGAGACCCAGTACTTC,CASSYSTSKETQYF,few,TRBV6-6,TRBJ2-5,-
TGCAGCGTTGAGGAGGGGGGCTTTAGCTCCTACGAGCAGTACTTC,CSVEEGGFSSYEQYF,many,TRBV29-1,TRBJ2-7,-
TGTGCCAGCAGCTTATTTCCACAGGGTGGGGGCAATCAGCCCCAGCATTTT,CASSLFPQGGGNQPQHF,-,TRBV7-2,TRBJ1-5,-
TGTGCCAGCAGCGCCTGGGGCCCCAGCTCCTACAATGAGCAGTACTTC,CASSAWGPSSYNEQYF,-,TRBV11-2,TRBJ2-7,-
TGTGCCAGCAGTTCGACAGGGCGGCGCGAAAAACTGTTTTTT,CASSSTGRREKLFF,few,TRBV28,TRBJ1-4,TRBD1
TGCGCCAGCAGCCAGGTCAGAGACACAGATACGCAGTATTTT,CASSQVRDTDTQYF,many,TRBV4-3,TRBJ2-3,-
TGTGCCAGCAGCGCCTACAGGCCGGGCTACACCTTC,CASSAYRPGYTF,many,TRBV9,TRBJ1-2,-
TGTGCCAGCAGTTTAAGTGGGACAGGGGGCGGTTTTGAGCAGTTCTTC,CASSLSGTGGGFEQFF,-,TRBV28,TRBJ2-1,TRBD1
TGTGCCACCAGTGATTTCGTCGATGAGCAGTTCTTC,CATSDFVDEQFF,many,TRBV24-1,TRBJ2-1,-
TGTGCCAGCAGCAACTTAGCGGGGGGGTCCTACGAGCAGTACTTC,CASSNLAGGSYEQYF,-,TRBV3-1,TRBJ2-7,TRBD2
TGCAGTGCTAGTGGGCTAGCGGGAAGGGTGACCGGGGAGCTGTTTTTT,CSASGLAGRVTGELFF,-,TRBV20-1,TRBJ2-2,TRBD2
TGCGCCAGCAGCTCAGGGAATAATGGAAACACCATATATTTT,CASSSGNNGNTIYF,few,TRBV5-1,TRBJ1-3,-
TGTGCCAGCAGGCAGCACAGGGAGTTAAGGAGTGGCTACACCTTC,CASRQHRELRSGYTF,-,TRBV6-1,TRBJ1-2,-
TGTGCCAGCAGCTTAGGCTCGCAGGGGTTAGTTGAGCAGTTCTTC,CASSLGSQGLVEQFF,-,TRBV7-2,TRBJ2-1,-
TGCAGTGCCTCGTCCGTACAAACTACTAGCACAGATACGCAGTATTTT,CSASSVQTTSTDTQYF,-,TRBV20-1,TRBJ2-3,-
TGTGCCAGCAGTCCTATCGGGGGGGAGACCCAGTACTTC,CASSPIGGETQYF,many,TRBV12-3/TRBV12-4,TRBJ2-5,TRBD2
TGTGCCAGTAATCGTCTGGGACTGAACACTGAAGCTTTCTTT,CASNRLGLNTEAFF,few,TRBV2,TRBJ1-1,-
TGTGCCAGCAGCCTGCCCGGGACAGCCACGCCTTACTATGGCTACACCTTC,CASSLPGTATPYYGYTF,-,TRBV14,TRBJ1-2,TRBD1
TGCGCCAGCAGCTTGGGCCCCGCTCCCTCCTACGAGCAGTACTTC,CASSLGPAPSYEQYF,few,TRBV5-1,TRBJ2-7,-
TGCAGTGCTAGAGATTCAGGCAGTGTCTTCACAGATACGCAGTATTTT,CSARDSGSVFTDTQYF,-,TRBV20-1,TRBJ2-3,-
TGTGCCAGCAGCTTGGGGGACAGGGTACAAGAGACCCAGTACTTC,CASSLGDRVQETQYF,many,TRBV7-8,TRBJ2-5,TRBD1
TGCAGTGCTACTGTGGTGCGGAACACTGAAGCTTTCTTT,CSATVVRNTEAFF,few,TRBV20-1,TRBJ1-1,-
TGTGCCAGCAGCTTGCAGGACATTAATGAAAAACTGTTTTTT,CASSLQDINEKLFF,once,TRBV5-5,TRBJ1-4,-
TGTGCCAGCAGTGGCAGCTCTCAGGGGGCCTATGGCTACACCTTC,CASSGSSQGAYGYTF,few,TRBV27,TRBJ1-2,TRBD1
TGTGCCTGGCCCCGGAGTAATGGCTACACCTTC,CAWPRSNGYTF,few,TRBV30,TRBJ1-2,-
TGTGCCAGCAGCCCGGCCTCGACTTACTACGAGCAGTACTTC,CASSPASTYYEQYF,many,TRBV7-9,TRBJ2-7,-
TGTGCCAGCAGCTTAACGTCACTTCCATCGGGTACGCAGTATTTT,CASSLTSLPSGTQYF,-,TRBV7-3,TRBJ2-3,-
TGCAGTGCATGGACAGGGGAGGACACTGAAGCTTTCTTT,CSAWTGEDTEAFF,few,TRBV20-1,TRBJ1-1,TRBD1
TGTGCCAGCAGTTTAAGGACAGGGGGCTTCAATGAGCAGTTCTTC,CASSLRTGGFNEQFF,-,TRBV12-3/TRBV12-4,TRBJ2-1,TRBD1
TGTGCCAGCAGCTCCCGGGACAACCCAAGGGGAAGTCAGCCCCAGCATTTT,CASSSRDNPRGSQPQHF,-,TRBV7-2,TRBJ1-5,-
TGCAGCGTTGAACCTCCGGGGGGCCCTAACTATGGCTACACCTTC,CSVEPPGGPNYGYTF,many,TRBV29-1,TRBJ1-2,-
TGTGCCTGGAGTGACGGCAGGGAACACGAGCAGTACTTC,CAWSDGREHEQYF,-,TRBV30,TRBJ2-7,-
TGTGCCACCAGTGATCGGACAGGGAAGGGTCCAGATACGCAGTATTTT,CATSDRTGKGPDTQYF,few,TRBV24-1,TRBJ2-3,TRBD1
TGTGCCAGCAGGCGGACAGGGCTGAGAGGCTACACCTTC,CASRRTGLRGYTF,few,TRBV2,TRBJ1-2,TRBD1
TGTGCCATCAGTGAAGGGCCAGCGGGGGGACTTAATGAGCAGTTCTTC,CAISEGPAGGLNEQFF,few,TRBV10-3,TRBJ2-1,TRBD2
TGTGCCAGCAGCTCGACTAGCGGGAGAACCAGGGGTACGCAGTATTTT,CASSSTSGRTRGTQYF,few,TRBV11-3,TRBJ2-3,TRBD2
TGTGCCAGCAGCCCGGGGCGTGGGCAACGGGATACGCAGTATTTT,CASSPGRGQRDTQYF,few,TRBV5-6,TRBJ2-3,-
TGTGCCAGCAGCCCTCTGGTGGGTACCTACAATGAGCAGTTCTTC,CASSPLVGTYNEQFF,many,TRBV7-7,TRBJ2-1,-
TGTGCCAGCAGCCTGGTGAACTACAGTGAGCAGTTCTTC,CASSLVNYSEQFF,-,TRBV6-2/TRBV6-3,TRBJ2-1,-
TGCAGCGTTGGGGCCCCCAGATCCCCCAACCGGGGCTACACCTTC,CSVGAPRSPNRGYTF,few,TRBV29-1,TRBJ1-2,-
TGCAGTGCTAGAGACCGTTCTAATGAGCAGTTCTTC,CSARDRSNEQFF,-,TRBV20-1,TRBJ2-1,-